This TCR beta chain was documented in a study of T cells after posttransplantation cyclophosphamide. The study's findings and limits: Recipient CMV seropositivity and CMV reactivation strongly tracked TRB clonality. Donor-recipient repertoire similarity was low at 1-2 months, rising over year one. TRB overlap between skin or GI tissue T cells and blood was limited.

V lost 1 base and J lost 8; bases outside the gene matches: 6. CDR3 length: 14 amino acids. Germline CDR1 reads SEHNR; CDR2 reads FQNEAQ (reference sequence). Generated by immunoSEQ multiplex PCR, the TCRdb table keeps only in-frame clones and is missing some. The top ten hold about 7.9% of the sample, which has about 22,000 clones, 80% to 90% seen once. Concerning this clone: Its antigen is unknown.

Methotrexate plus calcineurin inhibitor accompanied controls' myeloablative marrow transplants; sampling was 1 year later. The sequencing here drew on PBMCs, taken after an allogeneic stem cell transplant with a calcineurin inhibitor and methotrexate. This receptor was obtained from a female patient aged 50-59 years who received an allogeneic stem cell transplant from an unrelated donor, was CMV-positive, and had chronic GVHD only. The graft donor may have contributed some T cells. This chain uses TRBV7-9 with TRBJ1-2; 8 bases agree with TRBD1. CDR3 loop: CASSLVSGGAGYTF. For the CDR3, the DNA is TGTGCCAGCAGCTTAGTCTCAGGGGGCGCCGGCTACACCTTC.